The 2 T cell receptor beta chains below were found in one sample sequenced in a study of blood T cell repertoires in COVID-19. The repertoire was sequenced with immunoSEQ multiplex PCR; TCRdb's copy has only in-frame clones and lacks some. The sample records 130,000 to 150,000 clones, 80% being singletons. Sequencing was done on a sample of peripheral blood. Every receptor here comes from a man between 65 and 79 years old who had recovered from COVID-19.

This clone is medium-sized within its sample. This chain joins TRBV24-1 and TRBJ2-3; 7 bases map to TRBD1. Germline-derived CDR1 and CDR2 are KGHDR and SFDVKD. V was clipped by 9 bases and J by 2 bases; unmatched bases: 4. There are 13 residues in the CDR3. The CDR3 sequence is CATAGTDTDTQYF. The CDR3 DNA is TGTGCCACCGCAGGGACAGACACAGATACGCAGTATTTT.

This clone was found once. The chain uses TRBV27 and TRBJ1-6; a possible D gene is TRBD1 (6 bases). The CDR3 runs to 15 residues. Trimming cost V 8 bases and J 1 base, with 12 bases left between them. Germline V gives CDR1 MNHEY, CDR2 SMNVEV (reference sequence). The CDR3 DNA reads TGTGCCAGCGGACACAGGGCATCCTATAATTCACCCCTCCACTTT. The encoded protein is CASGHRASYNSPLHF.